Listed below are T cell receptor beta chains from one sample, sequenced in a study of cytomegalovirus exposure and HLA in healthy donors. The protocol was immunoSEQ multiplex PCR, while the TCRdb copy is restricted to in-frame clones and leaves out a portion. The sample has roughly 190,000 clones, about three quarters seen once. Sample: PBMCs. These receptors came from a female donor in good health and CMV-seronegative. CDR3s include the opening cysteine and the closing phenylalanine or tryptophan. Each record gives: clone size, V gene, J gene, D gene, CDR3 DNA, CDR3 protein. The D gene is left open where the match is weak. Expanded clones are given a class, and other clones once, few, many or no size at all.

>NA|TRBV7-9|TRBJ2-3|TRBD2
TGTGCCAGCAGCTCCCTTGGAGGGGCGGGAGTGAGCACAGATACGCAGTATTTT
CASSSLGGAGVSTDTQYF
>NA|TRBV5-3|TRBJ1-2|NA
TGTGCCAGAAACCCACTAGGACAGATCTATGGCTACACCTTC
CARNPLGQIYGYTF
>few|TRBV7-2|TRBJ2-7|TRBD2
TGTGCCAGCAGCTCAGGACTAGCGGGGGCCGCCTACGAGCAGTACTTC
CASSSGLAGAAYEQYF
>few|TRBV7-9|TRBJ2-1|NA
TGTTCCAGCAGTAATCCTTACAATGAGCAGTTCTTC
CSSSNPYNEQFF
>few|TRBV2|TRBJ2-7|TRBD1
TGTGCCAGCAGGCTGACAGGGGGGAACGAGCAGTACTTC
CASRLTGGNEQYF
>NA|TRBV6-5|TRBJ1-2|TRBD1
TGTGCCAGCAGTTACTCCATAGGGACAGGGGATGGCTACACCTTC
CASSYSIGTGDGYTF
>few|TRBV5-1|TRBJ2-1|NA
TGCGCCAGCAGCTTGGGACTTACCAATGAGCAGTTCTTC
CASSLGLTNEQFF
>NA|TRBV18|TRBJ2-5|TRBD2
TGTGCCAGCTCACCGCTAGCGGGGGAAGAGACCCAGTACTTC
CASSPLAGEETQYF
>few|TRBV14|TRBJ1-4|TRBD1
TGTGCCAGCAGCCAAGCAGGGTGGACAGGCCAAGGAAATGATGAAAAACTGTTTTTT
CASSQAGWTGQGNDEKLFF
>few|TRBV28|TRBJ1-1|TRBD1
TGTGCCAGCAGTAGGGGGCGATCTGAAGCTTTCTTT
CASSRGRSEAFF